One sample yielded the 18 T cell receptor beta chains listed below, sequenced in a study of regulatory T cells in long-lasting Graves disease. As to time point: newly diagnosed GD, antithyroid drugs for less than 3 months. PBMC RNA was the source of the TCR library. Researchers made TCR beta libraries by using iRepertoire HTBI primers and running Arm-PCR on CDR3 regions. TCRdb recomputed calls from the multiplex PCR reads with MiXCR, one row per CDR3 protein. The sample holds some 250,000 distinct CDR3 sequences, around 18% seen once. The sequences come from peripheral blood mononuclear cells (PBMCs), collected at new diagnosis, from a patient treated with antithyroid drugs. The receptors originated from a female donor with Graves disease.

In its sample, this clonotype was seen many times. The genes are TRBV13 and TRBJ1-1; a weak D match, TRBD1 (5 bases). This CDR3 has 14 residues. Trimming took off 6 bases at V and 9 bases at J, with 20 bases between the two ends. Germline values: CDR1 PRHDT, CDR2 FYEKMQ (reference sequence). The CDR3 DNA follows: TGTGCCAGCAGTTTCCGGGGCCACCGAACCCAAGCTTTCTTT. Translating gives CASSFRGHRTQAFF.

This clonotype showed up just a few times. The V call is TRBV29-1, the J call TRBJ1-2; D is perhaps TRBD1 (6 bases). Germline lookup yields CDR1 SQVTM and CDR2 ANQGSEA. The V end was cut by 4 bases, the J end by 4 bases, with 10 bases between. The CDR3 extends over 12 amino acids. The CDR3 coding sequence is TGCAGCGTTGGTGAACAGGGCTATGGCTACACCTTC. Protein sequence: CSVGEQGYGYTF.

At least ten counts were recorded for this clonotype. The CDR3 DNA reads as TGTGCCACCAGCAGGGACAGGGGTGGCACAGATACGCAGTATTTT. This translates into CATSRDRGGTDTQYF. V usage is TRBV15 and J usage is TRBJ2-3; the match to TRBD1 covers 9 bases. Trimming took 3 bases from V and 1 from J; bases not matched to a gene: 2. This CDR3 is 15 amino acids long. The germline gives CDR1 LNHNV, CDR2 YYDKDF (reference sequence).

Many counts were recorded for this clonotype. The rearrangement joins TRBV20-1 to TRBJ1-4, with 8 bases that match TRBD1. The CDR3 sequence is 15 residues long. Germline V gene sequence: CDR1 DFQATT, CDR2 SNEGSKA (reference sequence). The J segment lost 7 bases and the V segment lost 0 bases, leaving 7 bases of the junction unmatched. CDR3 amino acids: CSARDLAGGLEKLFF. The CDR3 DNA reads TGCAGTGCTAGAGATTTGGCAGGGGGCCTTGAAAAACTGTTTTTT.

CDR3 bases: TGTGCCAGCAGCCAAGCGAGGGGGAGCAACACTGAAGCTTTCTTT. Protein sequence: CASSQARGSNTEAFF. The chain joins TRBV14 to TRBJ1-1; possibly TRBD1 for D (6 bases). The CDR3 contains 15 residues. V was shortened by 1 base and J by 2 bases, with 11 bases between the two germline ends. Germline CDR1 SGHDN, CDR2 FVKESK. Using reference TRBV14 and TRBJ1-1 for the parts outside the CDR3, the full variable domain is EAGVTQFPSHSVIEKGQTVTLRCDPISGHDNLYWYRRVMGKEIKFLLHFVKESKQDESGMPNNRFLAERTGGTYSTLKVQPAELEDSGVYFCASSQARGSNTEAFFGQGTRLTVV.

This clonotype has ten or more counts. This chain's CDR3 is CASSTGMGDTQYF. DNA of the CDR3: TGTGCCAGCAGCACGGGGATGGGGGATACGCAGTATTTT. The chain has TRBV11-3 and TRBJ2-3, with D perhaps matching TRBD2 (5 bases). Germline lookup yields CDR1 SGHNT and CDR2 YENEEA. The CDR3 is 13 amino acids. Between the trimmed V and J ends, which lost 5 bases and 6 bases, there was a span of 12 bases. The full variable domain, in which reference TRBV11-3 and TRBJ2-3 provide the parts outside the CDR3, is EAGVVQSPRYKIIEKKQPVAFWCNPISGHNTLYWYLQNLGQGPELLIRYENEEAVDDSQLPKDRFSAERLKGVDSTLKIQPAELGDSAVYLCASSTGMGDTQYFGPGTRLTVL.

About this clonotype: A much bigger clone sits one base away, suggesting this may be a read error. J is TRBJ2-7 and V is TRBV9; 9 bases are a match to TRBD2. This CDR3 has 15 amino acids. Germline values: CDR1 SGDLS, CDR2 YYNGEE. The trim removed 4 bases at V and 1 base at J, leaving 6 bases unmatched. The CDR3 DNA follows: TGTGCCAGCAGCCCCTGGAGCGGGAGGTCCTACGAGCAGTACTTC. Its translation is CASSPWSGRSYEQYF.

This clonotype was observed many times. V usage is TRBV7-9 and J usage is TRBJ2-7, with 9 nucleotides matching TRBD1. The CDR3 has 15 amino acids. With 3 bases clipped from V and 2 bases from J, the junction kept 5 bases outside the gene matches. Germline V gene sequence: CDR1 SEHNR, CDR2 FQNEAQ (reference sequence). The CDR3 DNA is TGTGCCAGCAGCTTGGCCGGGACAGGGCCCTACGAGCAGTACTTC. Encoded protein: CASSLAGTGPYEQYF.

This clonotype was observed many times. The chain has TRBV20-1 and TRBJ1-2, with D perhaps TRBD1 (5 bases). V lost 0 bases to trimming and J lost 1 base, with 12 bases between them. The germline V gene encodes CDR1 DFQATT and CDR2 SNEGSKA (reference sequence). The CDR3 totals 15 residues. The CDR3 here is CSARDGAGFNYGYTF. CDR3 coding DNA: TGCAGTGCTAGAGATGGGGCGGGGTTTAACTATGGCTACACCTTC.

This clonotype has ten or more counts. The genes are TRBV27 and TRBJ2-7; maybe TRBD2 (5 bases). CDR3 length: 11 residues. Germline V gene sequence: CDR1 MNHEY, CDR2 SMNVEV (reference sequence). Trimming cost V 7 bases and J 6 bases, with 10 bases left between them. CDR3 in amino acids: CASIGLREQYF. CDR3 DNA: TGTGCCAGCATTGGACTCCGCGAGCAGTACTTC.

This clonotype showed up many times. The rearrangement uses TRBV12-3 or TRBV12-4 and TRBJ1-5; D unclear. There are 14 residues in the CDR3. V was pared by 3 bases and J by 0 bases, with 6 bases between. The CDR3, as DNA: TGTGCCAGCAGTTTTTGGGGTAGCAATCAGCCCCAGCATTTT. Its protein product is CASSFWGSNQPQHF.

This clonotype was detected many times. The V and J genes are TRBV24-1 and TRBJ2-3; D remains ambiguous. Per germline, CDR1 KGHDR and CDR2 SFDVKD. The CDR3 totals 16 residues. The V gene lost 3 bases and the J gene lost 0 bases, with 12 bases spanning the gap. The CDR3 sequence: CATSDQTRASTDTQYF. The CDR3 DNA reads as TGTGCCACCAGTGATCAGACTCGTGCTAGCACAGATACGCAGTATTTT.

This clonotype was recorded many times. This chain joins TRBV20-1 and TRBJ1-1; 8 bases fit TRBD1. Germline CDR1 reads DFQATT; CDR2 reads SNEGSKA (reference sequence). The CDR3 runs 14 residues. The V segment lost 4 bases and the J segment 5 bases; nucleotides outside the gene matches: 9. CDR3 amino acids: CSATRTGIGTEAFF. The DNA of the CDR3 is TGCAGTGCTACACGGACAGGGATTGGAACTGAAGCTTTCTTT.

In regard to this clonotype: A much bigger clone sits one base away, suggesting this may be a read error. Because it lacks the conserved phenylalanine or tryptophan at the end, this CDR3 is likely a read error. V usage is TRBV24-1 and J usage is TRBJ2-1; 7 bases line up with TRBD1. The V segment lost 0 bases and the J segment 7 bases; nucleotides outside the gene matches: 8. This CDR3 comprises 16 residues. Germline loops: CDR1 KGHDR, CDR2 SFDVKD. For the CDR3, the DNA is TGTGCCACCAGTGATTTGACGTCAGGGGGTAGGAATGAGCAGTTCCTC. Translated: CATSDLTSGGRNEQFL.

This clonotype was recorded at least ten times. V and J are TRBV30 and TRBJ1-5; 10 bases align to TRBD1. This CDR3 is 16 amino acids long. The V and J ends lost 3 bases and 7 bases, in that order; junction bases with no gene match: 12. CDR1 and CDR2 (germline): GTSNPN, SVGIG (reference sequence). CDR3 sequence (DNA): TGTGCCTGGAGCGAACCCGAGACAGGGGGCTTCCAGCCCCAGCATTTT. Its translation: CAWSEPETGGFQPQHF.

This clonotype showed up many times. The gene calls are TRBV10-3 and TRBJ2-2; D may be TRBD2 (8 bases). The length of the CDR3 is 15 residues. V lost 10 bases and J 4 bases, leaving 19 bases between the germline ends. From germline, CDR1 is ENHRY and CDR2 SYGVKD. The CDR3 here is CATGGREGPTGELFF. For the CDR3, the DNA is TGTGCCACAGGGGGTCGGGAGGGCCCCACCGGGGAGCTGTTTTTT.

This clonotype came up many times. The chain uses TRBV19 and TRBJ2-5, with 9 bases aligning to TRBD2. There are 15 residues in the CDR3. Germline V gives CDR1 LNHDA, CDR2 SQIVND (reference sequence). V lost 1 base, J lost 5 bases, and 5 bases stayed unmatched. This CDR3 reads CASSIGGLALETQYF. The CDR3, as DNA: TGTGCCAGTAGTATAGGGGGACTAGCCTTGGAGACCCAGTACTTC.

In its sample, this clonotype was seen many times. The CDR3 region is CASSLGTGTGEQFF. The CDR3 DNA reads as TGTGCCAGCAGCTTGGGGACAGGGACCGGTGAGCAGTTCTTC. The rearrangement links TRBV7-2 to TRBJ2-1; 9 nucleotides agree with TRBD1. The CDR3 consists of 14 residues. V lost 3 bases, J lost 9 bases, and 6 bases stayed unmatched. Germline V gene data show CDR1 as SGHTA and CDR2 as FQGNSA.